This passage covers 2 T cell receptor beta chains from one sample sequenced in a study of T cell repertoires in cytomegalovirus infection. TCRdb re-called the reads with MiXCR, one entry per CDR3 protein. The profile shows 60,000 to 75,000 distinct CDR3 sequences, about 4.2% of them singletons. The sample consisted of PBMCs. Every receptor here comes from a human donor in good health (CMV status not recorded). Some clones in this sample may be carry-over from other donors' samples.

In this sample, this clonotype turned up many times. The rearrangement uses TRBV4-1 and TRBJ2-1; either TRBD1 or TRBD2 may fit D (5 bases each). Looked up from germline, CDR1 is MGHRA and CDR2 is YSYEKL. The CDR3 has 15 residues. V lost 5 bases and J lost 0, with 11 bases in between. The CDR3 nucleotides read TGCGCCAGCAGCGAGAGGGGAAGCTCCTACAATGAGCAGTTCTTC. This sequence encodes CASSERGSSYNEQFF.

Many counts were recorded for this clonotype. This sequence joins TRBV7-3 and TRBJ2-3; 10 bases line up with TRBD2. Germline V gene sequence: CDR1 SGHTA, CDR2 FQGTGA. The V gene end was trimmed by 5 bases and the J gene end by 4 bases; junction bases not matched to a gene: 15. This CDR3 spans 18 amino acids. CDR3 DNA: TGTGCCAGCAGCCCGTACGCCGGGACTAGCGCCATCCCAGATACGCAGTATTTT. It yields the protein CASSPYAGTSAIPDTQYF.